The 13 T cell receptor beta chains below were found in one sample sequenced in a study of blood T cells in healthy people across ages. Sample-barcoded 5' priming and a J-beta primer mix drove a second PCR of roughly 6 to 12 cycles. TCRdb independently ran MiXCR on the 5' RACE reads; one entry per CDR3 protein. The sample carries around 1.5 million distinct CDR3 sequences, about 43% recorded once. Source material: blood. The receptors come from a young woman in good health.

This clonotype appeared once. The CDR3 loop reads CASSLATSGSSEQYF. CDR3 in DNA: TGCGCCAGCAGCTTGGCGACTAGCGGGAGTAGTGAGCAGTACTTC. The J gene is TRBJ2-5, the V gene TRBV5-1; TRBD2 agrees at 12 bases. J gave up 11 bases and V 0 bases, and 8 bases lay outside the gene matches. Germline V lookup: CDR1 SGHRS, CDR2 YFSETQ. This CDR3 is built from 15 residues.

The V and J genes are TRBV18 and TRBJ1-2; no clear D gene. The CDR3 extends over 13 amino acids. The germline CDR1 and CDR2 sequences are KGHSH and LQKENI. V was cut by 2 bases and J by 4 bases, with 8 bases left in between. CDR3 residues: CASSPELFYGYTF. The CDR3 region has the DNA TGTGCCAGCTCACCAGAGTTGTTCTATGGCTACACCTTC.

This clonotype was detected a few times. V is TRBV5-8 and J is TRBJ2-4; D remains ambiguous. The DNA end is more similar to TRBJ2-7, so the J call may be wrong. Per the germline V gene, CDR1 is SGHTS and CDR2 is YDEGEE. This CDR3 has 11 amino acids. The CDR3 loop is CASSQNSEQYF. The DNA of the CDR3 is TGTGCCAGCAGCCAGAACAGCGAGCAGTACTTC.

The chain carries TRBV6-5 and TRBJ2-1; TRBD2 aligns across 7 bases. V lost 5 bases, J lost 8 bases, and 12 bases stayed unmatched. The CDR3 consists of 15 residues. Per the germline V gene, CDR1 is MNHEY and CDR2 is SVGAGI. For the CDR3, the DNA is TGTGCCAGCAGTAGAGAGGGAGGGGCCTTCGATGAGCAGTTCTTC. It translates to CASSREGGAFDEQFF.

The chain combines TRBV20-1 with TRBJ1-2; no reliable D call. V was shortened by 0 bases and J by 6 bases, with 11 bases between the two germline ends. The CDR3 length is 13 residues. Germline loops: CDR1 DFQATT, CDR2 SNEGSKA (reference sequence). CDR3 in amino acids: CSARDPLDDGYTF. The CDR3, as DNA: TGCAGTGCTAGAGATCCCCTAGATGATGGCTACACCTTC.

CDR3 in DNA: TGCGCCAGCAGCTTAGAAGTAGCGGGGGCCAATGAGCAGTTCTTC. Translating it yields CASSLEVAGANEQFF. The chain joins TRBV5-1 to TRBJ2-1; 9 nucleotides agree with TRBD2. V dropped 2 bases and J dropped 6; count of bases not matched to a gene: 6. This CDR3 contains 15 residues. Germline CDR1 SGHRS, CDR2 YFSETQ.

This sequence joins TRBV7-9 and TRBJ2-3; D possibly corresponds to TRBD1 (6 bases). V dropped 0 bases and J dropped 1 base, with 17 bases sitting between them. The CDR3 loop spans 18 amino acids. Looked up from germline, CDR1 is SEHNR and CDR2 is FQNEAQ (reference sequence). This CDR3 is CASSLAPGQDRRTDTQYF. The DNA of the CDR3 is TGTGCCAGCAGCTTAGCCCCTGGGCAAGACAGGCGCACAGATACGCAGTATTTT.

This clonotype has more than one count but fewer than ten. The rearrangement joins TRBV4-1 to TRBJ2-5; 8 bases map to TRBD1. Germline V gives CDR1 MGHRA, CDR2 YSYEKL. V lost 8 bases to trimming and J lost 5 bases; unmatched junction nucleotides: 7. This CDR3 has 13 amino acids. The CDR3 nucleotides are TGCGCCAGCCGGGACAGGATGGATGAGACCCAGTACTTC. It specifies CASRDRMDETQYF.

There are a few counts of this clonotype. The rearrangement joins TRBV6-2 or TRBV6-3 to TRBJ2-4, with D perhaps matching TRBD2 (5 bases). Germline assignment: CDR1 MNHEY and CDR2 SVGEGT. V dropped 6 bases and J dropped 2 bases, with 23 bases sitting between them. The CDR3 runs 18 residues. CDR3 protein: CASSFGSGGFGTKNIQYF. Here the CDR3 DNA reads TGTGCCAGCAGCTTCGGGTCAGGAGGATTTGGAACCAAAAACATTCAGTACTTC.

The rearrangement uses TRBV10-3 and TRBJ2-7; 9 bases align to TRBD2. J was trimmed by 2 bases and V by 2 bases; bases with no gene match: 4. Germline CDR1 reads ENHRY; CDR2 reads SYGVKD. This CDR3 contains 15 residues. The CDR3 DNA sequence: TGTGCCATCAGTGAGGGGGCGGGGGGGGCCTACGAGCAGTACTTC. Translation: CAISEGAGGAYEQYF.

The rearrangement uses TRBV11-2 and TRBJ2-5; perhaps TRBD2 as D (6 bases). Germline CDR1 and CDR2: SGHAT and FQNNGV. This CDR3 comprises 14 residues. Trimming left V 1 base short and J 11 bases short, with 17 bases between. The CDR3 coding sequence is TGTGCCAGCAGCTTAGGCAGTAGCGGCTATGAGCAGTACTTC. It translates to CASSLGSSGYEQYF.

This clonotype was picked up a small number of times. V usage is TRBV7-2 and J usage is TRBJ2-3, with D possibly matching TRBD1 (8 bases). This CDR3 comprises 17 residues. Germline V CDR1 and CDR2: SGHTA, FQGNSA. V was pared by 4 bases and J by 2 bases, with 19 bases between. The CDR3 spells CASSSGGTGDSTDTQYF. In DNA, the CDR3 is TGTGCCAGCAGCTCCGGGGGGACAGGAGATTCCACAGATACGCAGTATTTT.

This clonotype was recorded at least ten times. A much more abundant neighbour one base away suggests this may be a read error. Here the CDR3 reads CSARPARGTDNEQFF. DNA of the CDR3: TGCAGTGCTAGACCCGCGCGCGGGACGGACAATGAGCAGTTCTTC. The chain joins TRBV20-1 to TRBJ2-1; D is possibly TRBD2 (6 bases). Trimming took off 2 bases at V and 5 bases at J, with 16 bases between the two ends. The CDR3 is 15 amino acids. Germline V gives CDR1 DFQATT, CDR2 SNEGSKA (reference sequence).